This TCR beta chain comes out of a study of blood T cell repertoires in COVID-19. Study summary: Material from acute and convalescent COVID-19 was sourced from the United States, Italy and Spain. Sources were T cells, B-cell-depleted T cells, or PBMCs; the material itself was cDNA or gDNA.

Germline loops: CDR1 SGDLS, CDR2 YYNGEE. The CDR3 contains 15 residues. V was shortened by 6 bases and J by 1 base, with 15 bases between the two germline ends. As processed by the authors: Estimates of nucleated cell counts were drawn from the amplification of reference gene primers. Sequencing was performed with immunoSEQ multiplex PCR; in TCRdb, only in-frame clones are kept and a portion is missing. V and J calls plus clone size are reproduced from that table; the DNA served to infer D and trimming. Of 150,000 or so clones listed, roughly nine tenths are singletons. The specimen sequenced was peripheral blood. The chain combines TRBV9 with TRBJ2-3; the D gene is possibly TRBD2 (6 bases). The TCR comes from a woman between 70 and 85 years old with acute or convalescent COVID-19. In DNA, the CDR3 is TGTGCCAGCAACGGTGGGGGGTTCGGCACAGATACGCAGTATTTT. It yields the protein CASNGGGFGTDTQYF.